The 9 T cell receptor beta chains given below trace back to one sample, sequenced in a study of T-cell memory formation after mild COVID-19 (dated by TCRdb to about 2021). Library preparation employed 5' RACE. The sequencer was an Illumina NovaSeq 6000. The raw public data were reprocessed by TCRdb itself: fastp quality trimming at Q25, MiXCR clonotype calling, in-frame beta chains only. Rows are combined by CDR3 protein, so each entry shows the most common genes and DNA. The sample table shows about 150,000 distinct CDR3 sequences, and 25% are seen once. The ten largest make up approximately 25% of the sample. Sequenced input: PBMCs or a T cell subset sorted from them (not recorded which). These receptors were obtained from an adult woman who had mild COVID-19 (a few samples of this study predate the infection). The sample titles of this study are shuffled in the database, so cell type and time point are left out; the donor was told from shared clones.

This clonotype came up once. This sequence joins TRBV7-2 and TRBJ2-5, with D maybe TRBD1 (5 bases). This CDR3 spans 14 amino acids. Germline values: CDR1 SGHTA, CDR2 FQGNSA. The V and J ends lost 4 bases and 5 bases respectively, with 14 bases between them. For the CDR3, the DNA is TGTGCCAGCAGCTCGCAGGGCGGTTGGGAGACCCAGTACTTC. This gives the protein CASSSQGGWETQYF.

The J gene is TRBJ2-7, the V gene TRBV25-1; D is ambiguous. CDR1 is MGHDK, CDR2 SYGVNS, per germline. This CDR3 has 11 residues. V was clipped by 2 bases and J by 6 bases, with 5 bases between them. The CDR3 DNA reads TGTGCCAGCAGTGAAGGGATCGAGCAGTACTTC. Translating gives CASSEGIEQYF.

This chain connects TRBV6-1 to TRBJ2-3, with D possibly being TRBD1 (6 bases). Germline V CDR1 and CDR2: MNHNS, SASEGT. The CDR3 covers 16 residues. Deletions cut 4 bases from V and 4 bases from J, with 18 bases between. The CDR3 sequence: CASSARPGEFADTQYF. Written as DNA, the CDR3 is TGTGCCAGCAGTGCCAGGCCAGGGGAATTTGCAGATACGCAGTATTTT.

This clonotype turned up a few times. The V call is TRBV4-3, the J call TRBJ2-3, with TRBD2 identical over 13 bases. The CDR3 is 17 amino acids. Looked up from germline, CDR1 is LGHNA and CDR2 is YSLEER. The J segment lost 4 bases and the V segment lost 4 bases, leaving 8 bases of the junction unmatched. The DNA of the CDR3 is TGCGCCAGCAGCCCAAAACTAGCGGGAGGGCCCCCAGATACGCAGTATTTT. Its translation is CASSPKLAGGPPDTQYF.

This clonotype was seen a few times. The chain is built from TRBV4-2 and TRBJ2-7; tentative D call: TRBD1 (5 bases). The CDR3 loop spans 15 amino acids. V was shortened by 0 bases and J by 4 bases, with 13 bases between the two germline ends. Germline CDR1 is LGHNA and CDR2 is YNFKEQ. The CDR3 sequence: CASSQDQEQEYEQYF. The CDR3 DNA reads TGTGCCAGCAGCCAAGATCAGGAACAGGAGTACGAGCAGTACTTC.

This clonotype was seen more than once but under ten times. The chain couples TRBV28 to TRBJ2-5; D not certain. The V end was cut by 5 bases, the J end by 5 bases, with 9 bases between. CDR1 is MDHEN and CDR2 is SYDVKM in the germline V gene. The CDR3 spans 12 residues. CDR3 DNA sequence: TGTGCCAGCAGTCCCATACCGGAGACCCAGTACTTC. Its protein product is CASSPIPETQYF.

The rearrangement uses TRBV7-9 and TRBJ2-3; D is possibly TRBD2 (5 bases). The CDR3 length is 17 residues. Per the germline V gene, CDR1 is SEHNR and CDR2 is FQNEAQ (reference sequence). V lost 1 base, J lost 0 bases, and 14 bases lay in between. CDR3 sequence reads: CASSLGIASSSTDTQYF. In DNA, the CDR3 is TGTGCCAGCAGCTTAGGAATAGCGTCTTCTAGCACAGATACGCAGTATTTT.

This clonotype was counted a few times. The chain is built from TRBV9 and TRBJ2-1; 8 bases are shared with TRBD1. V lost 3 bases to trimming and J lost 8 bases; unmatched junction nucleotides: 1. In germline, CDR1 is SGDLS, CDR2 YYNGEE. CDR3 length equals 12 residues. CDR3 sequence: CASSAGGDEQFF. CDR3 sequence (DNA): TGTGCCAGCAGCGCAGGGGGCGATGAGCAGTTCTTC. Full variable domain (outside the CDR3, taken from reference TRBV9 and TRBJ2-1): DSGVTQTPKHLITATGQRVTLRCSPRSGDLSVYWYQQSLDQGLQFLIQYYNGEERAKGNILERFSAQQFPDLHSELNLSSLELGDSALYFCASSAGGDEQFFGPGTRLTVL.

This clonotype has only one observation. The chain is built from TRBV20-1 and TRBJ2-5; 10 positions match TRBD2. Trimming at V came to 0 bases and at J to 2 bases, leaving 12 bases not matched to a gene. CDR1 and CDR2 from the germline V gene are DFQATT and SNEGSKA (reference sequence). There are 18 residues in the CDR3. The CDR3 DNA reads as TGCAGTGCTAGAGATCAGCGGGGGGGCCTAAGGGCTCAAGAGACCCAGTACTTC. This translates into CSARDQRGGLRAQETQYF.